This T cell receptor (beta chain) emerged from a study of siplizumab effects on memory and regulatory T cells. There are 14 residues in the CDR3. Trimming took off 1 base at V and 0 bases at J, with 6 bases between the two ends. Germline lookup yields CDR1 SGHVS and CDR2 FNYEAQ. Points on this clone: What it recognizes is unknown.

This table comes from immunoSEQ multiplex PCR, and its TCRdb copy is limited to in-frame clones, with some not included. There are 110,000 or so clones in the sample; around 93% occur only once, and about 0.16% lies in the top ten. Study conclusions and caveats: Contribution to the alloresponse seemed major for naive T cells, which also seemed more diverse than memory cells. Researchers could map only a minor fraction of alloreactive clones to unstimulated subsets.

What was sequenced was non-Treg CD4+ T cells sorted from blood. V and J are TRBV7-6 and TRBJ1-1, with D unclear. The sequence derives from a human donor in good health. CDR3: CASSLGGLNTEAFF. CDR3 coding DNA: TGTGCCAGCAGCTTAGGGGGTCTGAACACTGAAGCTTTCTTT.